Following are 11 T cell receptor beta chains from one sample sequenced in a study of blood T cell repertoires in COVID-19. Only in-frame clones appear in the TCRdb table, and some are missing; sequencing was by immunoSEQ multiplex PCR. Here the sample spans around 140,000 clones, 80% being singletons. Sequenced sample: peripheral blood. Receptor source: a man between 65 and 85 years old who had recovered from COVID-19.

The CDR3 coding sequence is TGTGCCTGGAAAACAGGGCCCTACGAGCAGTACTTC. It yields the protein CAWKTGPYEQYF. This chain uses TRBV30 with TRBJ2-7, with a tentative D call TRBD1 (6 bases). V lost 4 bases to trimming and J lost 2 bases, with 9 bases between them. The length of the CDR3 is 12 residues. CDR1 and CDR2 (germline): GTSNPN, SVGIG (reference sequence).

This chain links TRBV7-2 with TRBJ2-3; the match to TRBD2 covers 12 bases. Germline values: CDR1 SGHTA, CDR2 FQGNSA. The CDR3 runs 15 residues. The V and J ends lost 4 bases and 5 bases, in that order; junction bases with no gene match: 4. Here the CDR3 reads CASSYPGLAGDTQYF. DNA of the CDR3: TGTGCCAGCAGCTATCCGGGACTAGCGGGAGATACGCAGTATTTT.

The V call is TRBV6-5, the J call TRBJ2-3, with D possibly matching TRBD1 (5 bases). This CDR3 contains 12 residues. Trimming pared 6 bases from V and 1 base from J, leaving 5 bases between. Per germline, CDR1 MNHEY and CDR2 SVGAGI. The CDR3 loop is CASSRGTDTQYF. The CDR3 DNA reads as TGTGCCAGCAGCAGGGGCACAGATACGCAGTATTTT.

This clone has a single count. J is TRBJ1-1 and V is TRBV7-8; TRBD1 is a possible D gene (5 bases). Germline V gives CDR1 SGHVS, CDR2 FQNEAQ. The V gene lost 0 bases and the J gene lost 1 base, with 15 bases spanning the gap. The length of the CDR3 is 17 residues. CDR3 sequence (DNA): TGTGCCAGCAGCTTAGCGCAAACTGGACACAAGAACACTGAAGCTTTCTTT. Its translation is CASSLAQTGHKNTEAFF.

The chain carries TRBV6-2 or TRBV6-3 and TRBJ2-1; the D is unclear. Germline loops: CDR1 MNHEY, CDR2 SVGEGT. The V gene lost 6 bases and the J gene lost 12 bases, with 15 bases spanning the gap. The CDR3 loop spans 12 amino acids. The CDR3 protein is CASSGEAGVQFF. The CDR3 DNA is TGTGCCAGCAGCGGAGAAGCCGGAGTGCAGTTCTTC.

The CDR3: CASSDLTGYEQYF. The CDR3, as DNA: TGTGCCAGCTCAGACCTGACGGGCTACGAGCAGTACTTC. V is TRBV18 and J is TRBJ2-7; D is ambiguous. The CDR3 has 13 amino acids. The germline V gene has CDR1 KGHSH and CDR2 LQKENI. V lost 5 bases, J lost 3 bases, and 11 bases lay in between.

V gene TRBV25-1 combines with J gene TRBJ2-7, with D perhaps TRBD1 (6 bases). Trimming shortened V by 5 bases and J by 0 bases, and 14 bases separated the two germline ends. Germline CDR1 and CDR2: MGHDK and SYGVNS. CDR3 size: 15 residues. CDR3 coding DNA: TGTGCCAGCAGTAACGCACAGGGCTACTCCTACGAGCAGTACTTC. This sequence encodes CASSNAQGYSYEQYF.

The chain has TRBV10-3 and TRBJ1-4, with a tentative D call TRBD1 (5 bases). Per germline, CDR1 ENHRY and CDR2 SYGVKD. The ends were cut back, 0 bases at V and 1 base at J, with 9 bases in the middle. The CDR3 runs 16 residues. This chain's CDR3 is CAISESDRGTNEKLFF. CDR3 DNA sequence: TGTGCCATCAGTGAGTCTGATAGGGGAACTAATGAAAAACTGTTTTTT.

This clone has only one observation. This chain connects TRBV25-1 to TRBJ1-2, with D maybe TRBD1 (5 bases). Trimming shortened V by 8 bases and J by 4 bases, and 14 bases separated the two germline ends. Germline CDR1 MGHDK, CDR2 SYGVNS. The CDR3 is made up of 13 amino acids. CDR3 bases: TGTGCCAGCCGAAGGCAGGGTGCCTATGGCTACACCTTC. It encodes CASRRQGAYGYTF.

The V and J genes are TRBV3-1 (or the pseudogene TRBV3-2) and TRBJ2-1; the D gene is possibly TRBD1 (6 bases). Germline-derived CDR1 and CDR2 are LGHDT and YNNKEL (reference sequence). V lost 2 bases and J lost 0, with 8 bases in between. The CDR3 runs to 15 residues. CDR3 DNA: TGTGCCAGCAGCCAAAGGGGGAGCTCCTACAATGAGCAGTTCTTC. Residues: CASSQRGSSYNEQFF.

The gene calls are TRBV4-1 and TRBJ2-7, with TRBD1 as a possible D gene (6 bases). Looked up from germline, CDR1 is MGHRA and CDR2 is YSYEKL. The V gene lost 3 bases and the J gene lost 3 bases, with 15 bases spanning the gap. The CDR3 is made up of 15 amino acids. This CDR3 is CASSQTGTGRYEQYF. The CDR3 bases are TGCGCCAGCAGCCAGACGGGTACAGGGCGCTACGAGCAGTACTTC.